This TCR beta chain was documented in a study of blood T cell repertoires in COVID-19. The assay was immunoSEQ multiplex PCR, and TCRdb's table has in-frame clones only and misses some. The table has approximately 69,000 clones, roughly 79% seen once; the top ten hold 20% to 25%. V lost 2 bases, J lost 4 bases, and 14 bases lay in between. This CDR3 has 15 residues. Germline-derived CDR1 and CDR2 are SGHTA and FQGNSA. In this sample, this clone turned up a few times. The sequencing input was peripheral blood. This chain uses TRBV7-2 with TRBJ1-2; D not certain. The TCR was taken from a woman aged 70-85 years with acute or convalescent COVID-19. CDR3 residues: CASSLTGEWSYGYTF. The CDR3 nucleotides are TGTGCCAGCAGCTTAACTGGCGAGTGGAGCTATGGCTACACCTTC.